The 25 T cell receptor beta chains below come from one sample, sequenced in a study of PD-L1 blockade in urothelial cancer. Assay used: immunoSEQ multiplex PCR; TCRdb lists only in-frame clones, some missing. The data show roughly 87,000 clones, with around 87% seen just once and roughly 5.2% held by the top ten. This sample comprised PBMCs, obtained around atezolizumab (anti-PD-L1) treatment. The receptor set was obtained from a woman in her sixties or seventies with urothelial cancer.

The genes are TRBV4-2 and TRBJ1-1, with D hard to call. V gave up 1 base and J gave up 0 bases, with 12 bases separating them. Looked up from germline, CDR1 is LGHNA and CDR2 is YNFKEQ. CDR3 length: 16 residues. CDR3 residues: CASSQGWAELNTEAFF. CDR3 bases: TGTGCCAGCAGCCAAGGGTGGGCAGAATTGAACACTGAAGCTTTCTTT.

This rearrangement joins TRBV2 to TRBJ1-6; no reliable D call. The CDR3 contains 14 residues. Germline V CDR1 and CDR2: SNHLY, FYNNEI. V lost 3 bases and J lost 8, with 11 bases in between. The CDR3 protein is CASSDTKRDSPLHF. CDR3 nucleotide sequence: TGTGCCAGCAGTGACACTAAGCGGGATTCACCCCTCCACTTT.

V is TRBV2 and J is TRBJ1-6, with TRBD1 identical over 7 bases. The CDR3 extends over 15 amino acids. The junction had 2 bases not matched to a gene; V was cut back by 1 base and J by 5 bases. Germline-derived CDR1 and CDR2 are SNHLY and FYNNEI. The chain's CDR3 is CASSEGQGDNSPLHF. CDR3 nucleotides: TGTGCCAGCAGTGAAGGACAGGGAGATAATTCACCCCTCCACTTT.

The CDR3 region has the DNA TGTGCCAGCAGCCCCCCGGACACAGGGTATGGGGAGACCCAGTACTTC. Encoded protein: CASSPPDTGYGETQYF. The genes are TRBV9 and TRBJ2-5, with a tentative D call TRBD1 (6 bases). Germline V gives CDR1 SGDLS, CDR2 YYNGEE. The CDR3 is 16 residues long. V was clipped by 4 bases and J by 5 bases, with 21 bases between them.

The chain employs TRBV4-3 and TRBJ1-5; 7 nucleotides agree with TRBD1. CDR1 is LGHNA and CDR2 is YSLEER in the germline V gene. The CDR3 totals 16 residues. After removal of 2 bases from V and 6 bases from J, the junction contained 10 bases not matched to a gene. The CDR3 loop reads CASSQFADRDPQPQHF. The DNA of the CDR3 is TGCGCCAGCAGCCAATTTGCCGACAGGGACCCTCAGCCCCAGCATTTT.

This sequence joins TRBV27 and TRBJ2-7, with 7 bases lining up with TRBD1. From germline, CDR1 is MNHEY and CDR2 SMNVEV (reference sequence). This CDR3 region has 14 residues. Trimming removed 5 bases from V and 4 bases from J; junction bases left unmatched: 8. The CDR3 region has the DNA TGTGCCAGCAGTCCAGGGGACAGCAGATACGAGCAGTACTTC. It specifies CASSPGDSRYEQYF.

This sequence joins TRBV5-1 and TRBJ1-1, with 9 bases aligning to TRBD1. The CDR3 sequence is 15 residues long. V lost 1 base, J lost 4 bases, and 5 bases stayed unmatched. Germline assignment: CDR1 SGHRS and CDR2 YFSETQ. Written as DNA, the CDR3 is TGCGCCAGCAGCTTGCCGGGACAGGGAGGCACTGAAGCTTTCTTT. Its protein is CASSLPGQGGTEAFF.

V gene TRBV2 combines with J gene TRBJ2-2; TRBD1 matches 8 bases. CDR1 SNHLY and CDR2 FYNNEI come from the germline V gene. This CDR3 is built from 16 residues. Trimming removed 7 bases from V and 5 bases from J; junction bases left unmatched: 12. Here the CDR3 DNA reads TGTGCCAGCAATTCAGGGCAGGGGGCAAGAACCGGGGAGCTGTTTTTT. Translating gives CASNSGQGARTGELFF. The full variable domain, with the rest looked up from reference TRBV2 and TRBJ2-2, is EPEVTQTPSHQVTQMGQEVILRCVPISNHLYFYWYRQILGQKVEFLVSFYNNEISEKSEIFDDQFSVERPDGSNFTLKIRSTKLEDSAMYFCASNSGQGARTGELFFGEGSRLTVL.

J is TRBJ2-7 and V is TRBV2, with D possibly TRBD2 on 5 matching bases. Germline V gene sequence: CDR1 SNHLY, CDR2 FYNNEI. The CDR3 contains 14 residues. Trimming took 1 base from V and 3 from J, leaving 10 bases between them. The DNA for the CDR3 is TGTGCCAGCAGTGAAGTATCGGAGGTCTACGAGCAGTACTTC. Its translation is CASSEVSEVYEQYF.

The genes are TRBV6-5 and TRBJ2-7; D is uncertain. Germline CDR1 and CDR2: MNHEY and SVGAGI. CDR3 length equals 11 residues. Trimming pared 4 bases from V and 3 bases from J, leaving 4 bases between. The CDR3 DNA reads as TGTGCCAGCAGTTTCCACTACGAGCAGTACTTC. The encoded protein is CASSFHYEQYF.

This rearrangement joins TRBV14 to TRBJ2-7, with a possible D match to TRBD1 (5 bases). The CDR3 runs to 17 residues. Germline V gene sequence: CDR1 SGHDN, CDR2 FVKESK. The V end lost 4 bases, the J end lost 4 bases, and 23 bases lay between the germline ends. The CDR3 DNA sequence: TGTGCCAGCAGCCCCGACGACAGACAGCTTATTGCGTACGAGCAGTACTTC. The encoded protein is CASSPDDRQLIAYEQYF.

This chain uses TRBV5-6 with TRBJ1-2; a possible D gene is TRBD1 (5 bases). Trimming cost V 3 bases and J 8 bases, with 14 bases left between them. CDR1 and CDR2 (germline): SGHDT, YYEEEE. The CDR3 has 13 amino acids. CDR3 amino acids: CASSYRGTEGYTF. The CDR3 DNA reads as TGTGCCAGCAGCTACCGGGGGACTGAGGGCTACACCTTC.

The chain combines TRBV18 with TRBJ1-2, with 9 bases lining up with TRBD1. Trimming at V came to 1 base and at J to 3 bases, leaving 6 bases not matched to a gene. The V gene's germline CDR1 is KGHSH and CDR2 LQKENI. CDR3 length equals 16 residues. The CDR3 loop is CASSPRRTGVDYGYTF. In nucleotides, the CDR3 is TGTGCCAGCTCACCACGTCGGACAGGGGTAGACTATGGCTACACCTTC.

As for this clone: Mismatch with germline at one junction end may stem from a read error. The gene calls are TRBV10-3 and TRBJ1-1; TRBD1 matches at 8 bases. This CDR3 comprises 14 residues. The germline gives CDR1 ENHRY, CDR2 SYGVKD. As DNA, the CDR3 is TGTGCCACCAGTAACAGGGGGGCGAACACTGAAGCTTTCTTT. Protein product: CATSNRGANTEAFF.

The rearrangement links TRBV4-1 to TRBJ2-1; TRBD2 might be the D (5 bases). V was clipped by 4 bases and J by 6 bases, with 16 bases between them. This CDR3 is built from 15 residues. Germline V gene lookup returns CDR1 MGHRA and CDR2 YSYEKL. The CDR3 region has the DNA TGCGCCAGCAGCCGATCCTTCTTGGGGAGCAATGAGCAGTTCTTC. It yields the protein CASSRSFLGSNEQFF.

As DNA, the CDR3 is TGTGCAAGTCGCCCGGGACAGGGGAGAGAGACCCAGTACTTC. This translates into CASRPGQGRETQYF. The chain uses TRBV12-2 and TRBJ2-5; the table calls TRBD1, which could not be checked here. TRBV12-2 is described as a pseudogene. The CDR3 is made up of 14 amino acids.

This clone was observed a handful of times. The chain has TRBV27 and TRBJ1-1, with D perhaps TRBD1 (5 bases). With 1 base removed from V and 1 base from J, the gap between germline ends came to 10 bases. The CDR3 spans 15 residues. Germline CDR1 MNHEY, CDR2 SMNVEV (reference sequence). Written as DNA, the CDR3 is TGTGCCAGCAGTTTATGGCGGGGCTGGAACACTGAAGCTTTCTTT. Amino acid sequence: CASSLWRGWNTEAFF.

This chain links TRBV7-6 with TRBJ2-2, with 13 bases identical to TRBD2. This CDR3 contains 16 residues. Germline V CDR1 and CDR2: SGHVS, FNYEAQ. V dropped 8 bases and J dropped 4; count of bases not matched to a gene: 7. CDR3 in amino acids: CASFPGLAGVTGELFF. The CDR3 nucleotides are TGTGCCAGCTTCCCCGGACTAGCGGGAGTCACCGGGGAGCTGTTTTTT.

The chain couples TRBV2 to TRBJ1-4, with 7 bases identical to TRBD1. Germline CDR1 and CDR2: SNHLY and FYNNEI. The CDR3 is 13 residues long. The ends lost 9 bases at V and 7 bases at J; junction bases unmatched: 8. The DNA for the CDR3 is TGTGCCAGACAAGGGGGCAACCCTGAAAAACTGTTTTTT. Its translation is CARQGGNPEKLFF.

The CDR3 here is CAISGTDTQYF. Written as DNA, the CDR3 is TGTGCCATCTCGGGTACAGATACGCAGTATTTT. This chain links TRBV10-3 with TRBJ2-3; D not certain. Germline CDR1 is ENHRY and CDR2 is SYGVKD. This CDR3 is built from 11 residues. V was cut by 8 bases and J by 3 bases, with 6 bases left in between.

CDR3 in DNA: TGCGCCAGCAGTGACGGGGGAAGCTACAATGAGCAGTTCTTC. The encoded protein is CASSDGGSYNEQFF. The J gene is TRBJ2-1, the V gene TRBV10-1; D is possibly TRBD2 (6 bases). With 3 bases removed from V and 3 bases from J, the gap between germline ends came to 9 bases. From germline, CDR1 is WNHNN and CDR2 SYGVQD (reference sequence). CDR3 length: 14 amino acids.

The CDR3 bases are TGTGCCAGCAGCTTTGGTCACTCCAATGAGCAGTTCTTC. It yields the protein CASSFGHSNEQFF. The rearrangement uses TRBV5-4 and TRBJ2-1; D is undetermined. Trimming took off 2 bases at V and 6 bases at J, with 9 bases between the two ends. Germline CDR1 is SGHNT and CDR2 is YYREEE (reference sequence). CDR3 length: 13 amino acids.

CDR3 sequence: CASSLTGGAGGYTF. The CDR3 region has the DNA TGTGCCAGCAGCTTGACGGGGGGGGCTGGTGGCTACACCTTC. The gene calls are TRBV7-8 and TRBJ1-2; weak D call: TRBD1 (6 bases). CDR3 length: 14 amino acids. CDR1 and CDR2 from the germline V gene are SGHVS and FQNEAQ. V was pared by 3 bases and J by 7 bases, with 15 bases between. The full variable domain, its missing parts supplied by reference TRBV7-8 and TRBJ1-2, is GAGVSQSPRYKVAKRGQDVALRCDPISGHVSLFWYQQALGQGPEFLTYFQNEAQLDKSGLPSDRFFAERPEGSVSTLKIQRTQQEDSAVYLCASSLTGGAGGYTFGSGTRLTVV.

This chain links TRBV19 with TRBJ2-7; 8 bases agree with TRBD2. Germline V gene sequence: CDR1 LNHDA, CDR2 SQIVND (reference sequence). This CDR3 is 14 amino acids long. Unmatched junction bases numbered 7, after V lost 3 bases and J lost 6 bases. CDR3 sequence: CASSMGRGGFEQYF. In DNA form, the CDR3 reads TGTGCCAGTAGTATGGGACGGGGGGGCTTCGAGCAGTACTTC.

The chain carries TRBV9 and TRBJ2-1, with 9 bases that match TRBD2. The J segment lost 5 bases and the V segment lost 2 bases, leaving 8 bases of the junction unmatched. The CDR3 contains 16 residues. Germline V CDR1 and CDR2: SGDLS, YYNGEE. The CDR3 region is CASSVGLAETDNEQFF. CDR3 sequence (DNA): TGTGCCAGCAGCGTGGGACTAGCAGAAACCGACAATGAGCAGTTCTTC. The entire variable domain, with the rest obtained from reference TRBV9 and TRBJ2-1, is as follows: DSGVTQTPKHLITATGQRVTLRCSPRSGDLSVYWYQQSLDQGLQFLIQYYNGEERAKGNILERFSAQQFPDLHSELNLSSLELGDSALYFCASSVGLAETDNEQFFGPGTRLTVL.